A selection of T cell receptor beta chains follows, all from one sample in a study of shared clonotypes between healthy human individuals. Using immunoSEQ multiplex PCR, the repertoire was profiled, and TCRdb retains in-frame clones only, with some absent. The profile shows 2 million to 2.5 million clones, around 90% of them singletons. Sequencing input: naive CD4+ T cells from PBMCs. The origin of the receptors is a man aged 18 to 29 in good health. Some clones in this sample may be carry-over from other donors' samples. The CDR3 runs from the conserved cysteine through the conserved F or W.

V	CDR3
TRBV19	CASSSTLNTEAFF
TRBV29-1	CSVEDVTRDTQYF
TRBV7-8	CASSPRRESRFNEQFF
TRBV6-1	CASRLQGDTQYF
TRBV11-2	CASSPTREWETQYF
TRBV19	CASSPLRDINQPQHF
TRBV5-1	CASSRTSGVQGGTQYF
TRBV5-1	CASSYTSGAHNEQFF
TRBV5-1	CASAILVDEQFF
TRBV29-1	CSVLGAVSYEQYF
TRBV18	CASSPGWDEKLFF
TRBV7-9	CASRATVLHQPQHF
TRBV28	CASSLRGYTRPFYGYTF
TRBV27	CASSLRGETQYF
TRBV15	CATSRDISRRRQTHEQYF
TRBV7-3	CASSLGTTGSDTQYF
TRBV7-2	CASSLVGTSGMLNEQFF
TRBV21-1	CASTLRAGQRRSNYGYTF
TRBV19	CASGTGPSGANVLTF
TRBV10-3	CAIKLAGGPDTQYF
TRBV11-2	CASSLVADPYNEQFF
TRBV2	CASSVLEPEAFF
TRBV18	CASSPPGLAGYNEQFF
TRBV28	CASSLDRERTEAFF